This T cell receptor (beta chain) was identified in a study of T cells in Graves' hyperthyroidism and ophthalmopathy. Study results and limitations: In the analysis, a 13 V-J model separated ophthalmopathy from stable hyperthyroidism.

With V trimmed by 5 bases and J by 4 bases, 4 bases remained unmatched. Germline V gives CDR1 SGHNT, CDR2 YENEEA. The CDR3 has 14 amino acids. RNA transcripts yielded amplified TCR beta CDR3 regions. The HTBI primer set drove a first-round RT-PCR of the TCR CDR3. In TCRdb, the multiplex PCR reads were re-called with MiXCR into one record per CDR3 protein. The data contain about 620,000 distinct CDR3 sequences, 16% of them singletons. This clonotype was seen many times. The antigen remains undetermined. This rearrangement joins TRBV11-3 to TRBJ2-4, with 8 bases lining up with TRBD1. Input material: blood. This TCR was recovered from a woman aged 25 to 39 with Graves' hyperthyroidism. CDR3 residues: CASSPRTGKNIQYF. The CDR3, as DNA: TGTGCCAGCAGCCCGCGGACAGGGAAAAACATTCAGTACTTC. Combining the CDR3 with reference TRBV11-3 and TRBJ2-4 gives the whole variable domain EAGVVQSPRYKIIEKKQPVAFWCNPISGHNTLYWYLQNLGQGPELLIRYENEEAVDDSQLPKDRFSAERLKGVDSTLKIQPAELGDSAVYLCASSPRTGKNIQYFGAGTRLSVL.